A selection of T cell receptor beta chains follows, all from one sample in a study of shared clonotypes between healthy human individuals. Profiling relied on immunoSEQ multiplex PCR, and the TCRdb table lists in-frame clones only, not all of them. The sample comprises more than 2 million clones, 90% to 96% of which are singletons, and less than 0.15% rests with the top ten. Sequenced sample: naive CD4+ T cells sorted from blood. These receptors all come from a man between 18 and 35 years old in good health. CDR3s include the opening cysteine and the closing phenylalanine or tryptophan. A D gene is named only where the DNA matches it firmly. Clone sizes are given selectively: once, few, many, or a class where the clone is expanded.

size | J | V | D | CDR3 | DNA
. | TRBJ2-3 | TRBV7-2 | . | CASSLDSGTQYF | TGTGCCAGCAGCTTGGACAGTGGTACGCAGTATTTT
once | TRBJ1-1 | TRBV7-9 | . | CASSWRLEGNTEAFF | TGTGCCAGCAGCTGGCGACTGGAAGGGAACACTGAAGCTTTCTTT
once | TRBJ2-7 | TRBV7-9 | . | CASSFTDGSSYEQYF | TGTGCCAGCAGCTTTACGGACGGCAGCTCCTACGAGCAGTACTTC
once | TRBJ2-1 | TRBV7-2 | TRBD2 | CASSAGLAIYNEQFF | TGTGCCAGCAGCGCGGGACTAGCAATCTACAATGAGCAGTTCTTC
. | TRBJ1-6 | TRBV6-5 | . | CASSRTDNNSPLHF | TGTGCCAGCAGCAGGACAGACAATAATTCACCCCTCCACTTT
. | TRBJ2-3 | TRBV6-5 | . | CASSYGQPGIDTQYF | TGTGCCAGCAGTTATGGACAGCCCGGGATAGATACGCAGTATTTT
. | TRBJ2-3 | TRBV7-9 | . | CASSLVTGGTDTQYF | TGTGCCAGCAGCTTAGTCACGGGAGGCACAGATACGCAGTATTTT
. | TRBJ2-3 | TRBV5-1 | . | CASFRTPDTDTQYF | TGCGCCAGCTTCAGGACTCCAGACACAGATACGCAGTATTTT
. | TRBJ1-6 | TRBV6-5 | TRBD1 | CASSQGQWSSPLHF | TGTGCCAGCAGCCAGGGACAGTGGAGTTCACCCCTCCACTTT
once | TRBJ1-2 | TRBV6-1 | . | CASSEELTWGVGGYTF | TGTGCCAGCAGTGAAGAACTTACATGGGGGGTCGGTGGCTACACCTTC
. | TRBJ2-5 | TRBV13 | . | CASSLEAGWGPKETQYF | TGTGCCAGCAGCTTAGAAGCAGGGTGGGGTCCCAAAGAGACCCAGTACTTC
. | TRBJ2-5 | TRBV4-1 | . | CASSRNSYYDEGETQYF | TGCGCCAGCAGCCGAAATAGTTATTATGACGAGGGGGAGACCCAGTACTTC
. | TRBJ2-1 | TRBV5-1 | . | CASSLADSKYEQFF | TGCGCCAGCAGCTTGGCGGACAGCAAATATGAGCAGTTCTTC
. | TRBJ2-7 | TRBV7-9 | . | CASSLVASEQYF | TGTGCCAGCAGCTTAGTTGCCAGCGAGCAGTACTTC
. | TRBJ2-2 | TRBV7-9 | . | CASSLGSGFGGELFF | TGTGCCAGCAGCTTGGGCTCGGGGTTTGGCGGGGAGCTGTTTTTT
. | TRBJ2-1 | TRBV4-1 | . | CASSQSGDNEQFF | TGCGCCAGCAGCCAAAGTGGAGACAATGAGCAGTTCTTC
. | TRBJ1-2 | TRBV27 | TRBD1 | CASSPSGTADGYTF | TGTGCCAGCAGTCCATCCGGGACAGCGGATGGCTACACCTTC
. | TRBJ2-5 | TRBV11-3 | . | CASSLDQMGEEETQYF | TGTGCCAGCAGCTTAGATCAGATGGGGGAGGAGGAGACCCAGTACTTC
. | TRBJ1-5 | TRBV7-6 | . | CASSPGGPGVAQHF | TGTGCCAGCAGCCCGGGGGGACCTGGTGTGGCCCAGCATTTT
. | TRBJ2-5 | TRBV18 | TRBD1 | CASAQRGPHETQYF | TGTGCCAGCGCCCAGAGGGGGCCACATGAGACCCAGTACTTC
. | TRBJ2-4 | TRBV18 | . | CASSPLGPFNIQYF | TGTGCCAGCTCACCACTAGGGCCCTTTAACATTCAGTACTTC
. | TRBJ1-2 | TRBV28 | . | CASSLSGGGYGYTF | TGTGCCAGCAGTTTGTCGGGTGGTGGATATGGCTACACCTTC
. | TRBJ2-7 | TRBV18 | . | CASSLEDGTPSYEQYF | TGTGCCAGCTCACTCGAAGACGGGACGCCTTCCTACGAGCAGTACTTC
once | TRBJ1-3 | TRBV30 | . | CAWSPAGLGGNTIYF | TGTGCCTGGAGCCCCGCCGGGCTGGGTGGAAACACCATATATTTT
. | TRBJ2-3 | TRBV5-1 | . | CASSLEGAGADTQYF | TGCGCCAGCAGCTTGGAGGGCGCGGGGGCGGATACGCAGTATTTT
. | TRBJ2-2 | TRBV10-3 | TRBD2 | CAISDGLAGNTGELFF | TGTGCCATCAGTGATGGACTAGCGGGTAACACCGGGGAGCTGTTTTTT
. | TRBJ2-7 | TRBV9 | . | CASSVGPEDSQGEQYF | TGTGCCAGCAGCGTAGGACCTGAGGACAGCCAAGGCGAGCAGTACTTC
. | TRBJ2-3 | TRBV9 | . | CASSAGTLLGDTQYF | TGTGCCAGCAGCGCCGGGACTCTCCTTGGAGATACGCAGTATTTT